A selection of T cell receptor beta chains follows, all from one sample in a study of blood T cell repertoires in COVID-19. TCRdb keeps only in-frame clones here, not all; method: immunoSEQ multiplex PCR. Counted here are over 150,000 clones, 85% to 90% occurring once; the ten biggest clones make up around an eighth. Input material: peripheral blood. These receptors all come from a woman between 65 and 79 years old with COVID-19, enrolled during active disease. Both conserved end residues are part of each CDR3. Each record gives: V gene, CDR3 protein.

TRBV6-5 | CASIGVNTEAFF
TRBV11-2 | CASSSGHRDTQYF
TRBV3-1/TRBV3-2 | CASSQVGQGHYNEQFF
TRBV6-5 | CASKSGFSGNTIYF
TRBV2 | CASSGDKKNEQFF
TRBV27 | CASSLSTGPSYNEQFF
TRBV30 | CAWTRRWLAGGSSYNEQFF
TRBV7-2 | CASSLPSGTSGTDTQYF
TRBV19 | CASSTPAGSYNEQFF
TRBV11-2 | CASTLWTVSGNTIYF
TRBV7-2 | CASSLEPSGNEQFF
TRBV2 | CASSVAGGVVGEQFF
TRBV27 | CASREREYNEQYF
TRBV11-3 | CASRLPGQGYEKLFF
TRBV7-2 | CASSLSIQDDQPQHF
TRBV27 | CASIRQGSGELFF
TRBV20-1 | CSASPQAGTEAFF
TRBV7-9 | CASSQGVDNSPLHF
TRBV5-1 | CASSLVASSYNEQFF
TRBV28 | CASSFEGTSPDGSYF
TRBV5-6 | CASSLLVQETQYF
TRBV25-1 | CASSVVLRDTQYF
TRBV7-8 | CASSFAGVTDTQYF
TRBV5-1 | CASSSNTGSTDTQYF
TRBV7-2 | CASTPGQGGYGYTF
TRBV30 | CAWSQGINEKLFF
TRBV30 | CAWCRQGGEKLFF
TRBV7-2 | CASSLALTSQPDTQYF
TRBV28 | CASSPQGGFNSPLHF
TRBV19 | CASSIEVLSSGRSRTGELFF
TRBV7-9 | CASSLDAAYYGYTF
TRBV6-2/TRBV6-3 | CASSSDRVQETQYF
TRBV28 | CASSSSGENQPQHF
TRBV30 | CAWRGGNSPLHF
TRBV5-6 | CASSWQGTGANVLTF
TRBV19 | CASNRSNQPQHF
TRBV19 | CASSMNSGSYNEQFF
TRBV7-3 | CASSLQGMNTEAFF
TRBV4-1 | CASSQEAGNSNQPQHF
TRBV4-3 | CASSRVGTDLAKNIQYF
TRBV20-1 | CSASIGVYTF